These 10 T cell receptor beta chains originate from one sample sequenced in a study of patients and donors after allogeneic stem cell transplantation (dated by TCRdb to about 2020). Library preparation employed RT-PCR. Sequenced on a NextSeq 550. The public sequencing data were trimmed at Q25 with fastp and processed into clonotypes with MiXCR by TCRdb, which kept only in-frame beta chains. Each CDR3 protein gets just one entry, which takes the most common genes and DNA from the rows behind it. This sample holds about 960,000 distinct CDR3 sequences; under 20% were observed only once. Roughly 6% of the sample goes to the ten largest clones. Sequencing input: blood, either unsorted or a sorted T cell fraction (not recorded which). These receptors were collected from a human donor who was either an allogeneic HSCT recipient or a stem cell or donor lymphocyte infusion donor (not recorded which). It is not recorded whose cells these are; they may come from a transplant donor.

CDR3 DNA sequence: TGCAGTGCTAGTTTACGGCAAGAGACCCAGTACTTC. Protein: CSASLRQETQYF. The chain is built from TRBV20-1 and TRBJ2-5; unclear D gene. Germline V CDR1 and CDR2: DFQATT, SNEGSKA (reference sequence). V was shortened by 3 bases and J by 2 bases, with 7 bases between the two germline ends. The CDR3 loop spans 12 amino acids.

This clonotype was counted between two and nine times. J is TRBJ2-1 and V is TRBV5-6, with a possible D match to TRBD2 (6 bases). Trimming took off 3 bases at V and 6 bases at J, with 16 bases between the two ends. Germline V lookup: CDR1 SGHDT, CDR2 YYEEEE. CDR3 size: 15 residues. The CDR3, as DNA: TGTGCCAGCAGCTGGGGGGTGGGCAGGGCCAATGAGCAGTTCTTC. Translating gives CASSWGVGRANEQFF.

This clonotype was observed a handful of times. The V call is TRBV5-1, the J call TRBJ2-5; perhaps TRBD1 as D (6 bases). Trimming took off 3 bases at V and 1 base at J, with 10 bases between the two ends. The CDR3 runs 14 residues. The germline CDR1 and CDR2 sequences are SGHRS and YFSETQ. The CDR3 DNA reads TGCGCCAGCAGCTCTACAGGGATCCAAGAGACCCAGTACTTC. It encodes CASSSTGIQETQYF.

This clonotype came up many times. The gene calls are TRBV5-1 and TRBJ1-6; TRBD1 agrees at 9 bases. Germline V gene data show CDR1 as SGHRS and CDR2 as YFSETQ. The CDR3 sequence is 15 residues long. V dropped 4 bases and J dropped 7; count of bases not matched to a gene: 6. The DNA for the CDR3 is TGCGCCAGCAGCACCGGACAGGGGCGAAATTCACCCCTCCACTTT. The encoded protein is CASSTGQGRNSPLHF. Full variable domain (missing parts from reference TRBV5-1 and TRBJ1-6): KAGVTQTPRYLIKTRGQQVTLSCSPISGHRSVSWYQQTPGQGLQFLFEYFSETQRNKGNFPGRFSGRQFSNSRSEMNVSTLELGDSALYLCASSTGQGRNSPLHFGNGTRLTVT.

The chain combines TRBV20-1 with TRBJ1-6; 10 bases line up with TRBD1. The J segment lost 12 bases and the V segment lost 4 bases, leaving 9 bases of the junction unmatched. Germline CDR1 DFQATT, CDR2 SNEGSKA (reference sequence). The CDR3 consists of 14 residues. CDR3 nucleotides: TGCAGTGCTATCCGGGACAGGGGAGGCGAACCCCTCCACTTT. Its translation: CSAIRDRGGEPLHF.

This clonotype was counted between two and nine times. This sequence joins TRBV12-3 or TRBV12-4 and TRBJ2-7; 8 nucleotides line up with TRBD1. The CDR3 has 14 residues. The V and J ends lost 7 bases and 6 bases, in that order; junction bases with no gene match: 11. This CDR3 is CASTLTGERAEQYF. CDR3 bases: TGTGCCAGCACCTTGACAGGGGAAAGAGCCGAGCAGTACTTC.

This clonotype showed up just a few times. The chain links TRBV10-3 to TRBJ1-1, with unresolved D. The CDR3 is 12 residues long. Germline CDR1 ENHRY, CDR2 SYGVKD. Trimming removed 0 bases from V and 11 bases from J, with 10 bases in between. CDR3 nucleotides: TGTGCCATCAGTGAGTCGACGAGGGTTGCTTTCTTT. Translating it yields CAISESTRVAFF.

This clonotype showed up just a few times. The CDR3 loop reads CSVEATTGRSYGYTF. The CDR3 DNA sequence: TGCAGCGTTGAAGCAACGACGGGGAGGAGCTATGGCTACACCTTC. J is TRBJ1-2 and V is TRBV29-1; D remains unclear. Germline-derived CDR1 and CDR2 are SQVTM and ANQGSEA. This CDR3 comprises 15 residues. The ends were cut back, 1 base at V and 4 bases at J, with 16 bases in the middle.

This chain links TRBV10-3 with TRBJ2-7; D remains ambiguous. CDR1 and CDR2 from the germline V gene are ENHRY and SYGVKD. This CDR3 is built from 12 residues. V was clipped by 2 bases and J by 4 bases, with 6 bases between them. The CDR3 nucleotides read TGTGCCATCAGTGAGGTAGGATACGAGCAGTACTTC. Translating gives CAISEVGYEQYF.

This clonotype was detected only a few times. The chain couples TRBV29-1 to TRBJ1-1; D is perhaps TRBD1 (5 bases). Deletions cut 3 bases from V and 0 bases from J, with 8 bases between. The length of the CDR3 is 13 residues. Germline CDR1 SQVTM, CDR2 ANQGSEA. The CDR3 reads CSVDAGMNTEAFF. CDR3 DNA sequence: TGCAGCGTTGACGCAGGGATGAACACTGAAGCTTTCTTT.